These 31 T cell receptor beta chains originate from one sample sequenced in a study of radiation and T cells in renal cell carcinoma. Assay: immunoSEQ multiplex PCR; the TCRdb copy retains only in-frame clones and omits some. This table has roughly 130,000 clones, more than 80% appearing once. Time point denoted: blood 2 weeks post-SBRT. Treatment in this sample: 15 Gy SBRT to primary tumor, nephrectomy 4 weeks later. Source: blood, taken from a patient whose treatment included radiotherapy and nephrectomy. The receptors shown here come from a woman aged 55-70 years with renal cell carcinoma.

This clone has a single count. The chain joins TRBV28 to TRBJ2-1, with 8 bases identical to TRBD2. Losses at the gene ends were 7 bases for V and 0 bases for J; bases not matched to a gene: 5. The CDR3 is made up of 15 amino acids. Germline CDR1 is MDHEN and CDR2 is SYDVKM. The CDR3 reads CASTSGGTSYNEQFF. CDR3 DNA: TGTGCCAGCACCAGCGGGGGAACCTCCTACAATGAGCAGTTCTTC.

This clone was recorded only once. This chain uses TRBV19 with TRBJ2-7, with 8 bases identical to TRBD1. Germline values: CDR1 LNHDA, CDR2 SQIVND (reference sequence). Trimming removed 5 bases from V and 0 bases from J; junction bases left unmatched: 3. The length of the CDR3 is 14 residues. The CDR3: CASSQQGASYEQYF. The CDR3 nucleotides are TGTGCCAGTAGTCAGCAGGGGGCCTCCTACGAGCAGTACTTC.

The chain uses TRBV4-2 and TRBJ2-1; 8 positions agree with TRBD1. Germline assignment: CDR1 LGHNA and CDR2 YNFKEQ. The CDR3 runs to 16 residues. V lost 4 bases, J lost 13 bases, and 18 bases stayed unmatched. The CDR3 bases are TGTGCCAGCAGCCCTACCCCGGGACAGGCGTTCTACGATCAGTTCTTC. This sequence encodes CASSPTPGQAFYDQFF.

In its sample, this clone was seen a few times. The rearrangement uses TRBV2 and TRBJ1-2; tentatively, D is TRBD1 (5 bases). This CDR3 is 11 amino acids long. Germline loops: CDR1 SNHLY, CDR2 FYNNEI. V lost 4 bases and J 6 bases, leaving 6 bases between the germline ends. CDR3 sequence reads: CASSAGHGYTF. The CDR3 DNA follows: TGTGCCAGCAGTGCAGGGCATGGCTACACCTTC.

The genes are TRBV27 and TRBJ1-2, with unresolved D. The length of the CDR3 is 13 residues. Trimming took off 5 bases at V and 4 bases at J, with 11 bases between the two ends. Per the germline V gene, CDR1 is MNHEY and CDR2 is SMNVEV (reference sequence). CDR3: CASSPTEPYGYTF. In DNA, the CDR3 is TGTGCCAGCAGTCCGACCGAACCCTATGGCTACACCTTC.

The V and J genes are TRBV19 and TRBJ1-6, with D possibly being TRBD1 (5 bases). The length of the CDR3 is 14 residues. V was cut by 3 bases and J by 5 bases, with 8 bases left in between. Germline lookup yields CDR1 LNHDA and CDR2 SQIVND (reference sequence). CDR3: CASSILTDNSPLHF. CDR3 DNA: TGTGCCAGTAGTATTTTGACAGATAATTCACCCCTCCACTTT.

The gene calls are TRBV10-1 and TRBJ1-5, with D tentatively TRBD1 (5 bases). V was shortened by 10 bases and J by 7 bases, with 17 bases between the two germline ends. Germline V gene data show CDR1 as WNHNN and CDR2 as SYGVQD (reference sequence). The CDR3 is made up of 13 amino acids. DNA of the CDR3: TGCGCCACCGCCGAGGGTCGGGGGCAGCCCCAGCATTTT. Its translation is CATAEGRGQPQHF.

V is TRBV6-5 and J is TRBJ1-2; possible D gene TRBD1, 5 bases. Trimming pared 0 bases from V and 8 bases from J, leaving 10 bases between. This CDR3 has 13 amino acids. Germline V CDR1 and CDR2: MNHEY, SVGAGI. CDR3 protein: CASSYSGRAGYTF. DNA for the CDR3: TGTGCCAGCAGTTACTCCGGCAGGGCGGGCTACACCTTC.

CDR3 bases: TGTGCCAGCAGTATAAACAGGGACAATGAGCAGTTCTTC. Amino acid sequence: CASSINRDNEQFF. V and J are TRBV2 and TRBJ2-1; D may be TRBD1 (6 bases). The CDR3 totals 13 residues. The germline V gene has CDR1 SNHLY and CDR2 FYNNEI. V was cut by 5 bases and J by 5 bases, with 10 bases left in between.

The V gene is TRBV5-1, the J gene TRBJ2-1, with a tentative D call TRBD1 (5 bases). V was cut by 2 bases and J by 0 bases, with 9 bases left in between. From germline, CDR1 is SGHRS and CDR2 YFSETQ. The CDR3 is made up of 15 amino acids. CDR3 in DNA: TGCGCCAGCAGCTTATATAGGGGCTCCTACAATGAGCAGTTCTTC. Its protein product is CASSLYRGSYNEQFF.

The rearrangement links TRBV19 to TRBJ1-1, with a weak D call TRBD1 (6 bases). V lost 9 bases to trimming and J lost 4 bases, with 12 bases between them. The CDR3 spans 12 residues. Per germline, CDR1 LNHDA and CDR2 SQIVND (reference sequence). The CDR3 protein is CASTRGVTEAFF. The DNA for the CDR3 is TGTGCCAGCACCAGGGGTGTCACTGAAGCTTTCTTT.

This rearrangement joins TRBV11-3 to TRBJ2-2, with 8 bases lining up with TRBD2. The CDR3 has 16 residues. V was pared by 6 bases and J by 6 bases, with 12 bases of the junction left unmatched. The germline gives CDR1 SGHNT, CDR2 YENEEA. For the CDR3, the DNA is TGTGCCAGCAGTTTTGGACCGGGACTAGGGGCCGGGGAGCTGTTTTTT. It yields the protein CASSFGPGLGAGELFF.

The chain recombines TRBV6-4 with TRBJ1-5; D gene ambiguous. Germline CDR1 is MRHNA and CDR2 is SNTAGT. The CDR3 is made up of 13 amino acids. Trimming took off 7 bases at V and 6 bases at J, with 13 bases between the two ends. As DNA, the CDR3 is TGTGCCAGCAATGAGGAACCGGGTCAGCCCCAGCATTTT. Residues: CASNEEPGQPQHF.

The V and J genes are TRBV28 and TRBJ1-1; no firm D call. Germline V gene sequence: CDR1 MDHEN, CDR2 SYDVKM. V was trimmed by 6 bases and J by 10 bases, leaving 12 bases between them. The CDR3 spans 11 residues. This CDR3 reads CASRDAGGAFF. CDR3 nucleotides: TGTGCCAGCAGGGACGCAGGAGGAGCTTTCTTT.

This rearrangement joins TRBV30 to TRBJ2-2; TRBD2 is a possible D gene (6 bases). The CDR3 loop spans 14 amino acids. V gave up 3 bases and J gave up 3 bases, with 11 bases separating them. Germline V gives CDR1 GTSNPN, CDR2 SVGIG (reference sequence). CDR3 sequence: CAWSGGSYTGELFF. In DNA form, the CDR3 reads TGTGCCTGGAGCGGGGGTTCCTACACCGGGGAGCTGTTTTTT.

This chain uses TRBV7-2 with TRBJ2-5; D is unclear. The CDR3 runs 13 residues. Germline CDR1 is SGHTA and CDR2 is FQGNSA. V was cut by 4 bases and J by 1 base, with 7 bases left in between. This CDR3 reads CASSSGSQETQYF. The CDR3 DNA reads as TGTGCCAGCAGCTCTGGCAGCCAAGAGACCCAGTACTTC.

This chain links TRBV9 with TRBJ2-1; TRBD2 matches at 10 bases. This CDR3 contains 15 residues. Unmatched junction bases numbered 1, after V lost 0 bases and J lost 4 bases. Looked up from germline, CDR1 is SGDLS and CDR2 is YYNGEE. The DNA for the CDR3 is TGTGCCAGCAGCGTAGATAGCGGGAGGTACAATGAGCAGTTCTTC. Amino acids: CASSVDSGRYNEQFF.

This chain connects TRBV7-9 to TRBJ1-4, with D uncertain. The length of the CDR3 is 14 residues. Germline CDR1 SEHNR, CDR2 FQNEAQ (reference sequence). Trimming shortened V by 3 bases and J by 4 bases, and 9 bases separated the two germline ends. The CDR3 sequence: CASSLSGINEKLFF. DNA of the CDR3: TGTGCCAGCAGCTTGTCTGGGATTAATGAAAAACTGTTTTTT.

The CDR3, as DNA: TGTGCCAGCAGTCCCGCCGGGACAGGGGGCTTCTCAGAGACCCAGTACTTC. This codes for CASSPAGTGGFSETQYF. V gene TRBV27 combines with J gene TRBJ2-5; 12 bases map to TRBD1. Trimming cost V 5 bases and J 4 bases; bases outside gene matches: 11. The CDR3 spans 17 residues. Germline V gene data show CDR1 as MNHEY and CDR2 as SMNVEV (reference sequence).

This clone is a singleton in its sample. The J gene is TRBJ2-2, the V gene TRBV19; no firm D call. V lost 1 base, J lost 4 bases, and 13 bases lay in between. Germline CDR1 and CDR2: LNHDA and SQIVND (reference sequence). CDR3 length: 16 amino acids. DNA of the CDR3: TGTGCCAGTAGTATAGGTGCACCCGTTGGCACCGGGGAGCTGTTTTTT. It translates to CASSIGAPVGTGELFF.

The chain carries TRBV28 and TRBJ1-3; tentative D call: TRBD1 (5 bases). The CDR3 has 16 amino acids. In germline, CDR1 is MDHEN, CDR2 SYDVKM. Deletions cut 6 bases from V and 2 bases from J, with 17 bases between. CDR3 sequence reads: CASSPPEGQTGNTIYF. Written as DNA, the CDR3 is TGTGCCAGCAGCCCCCCGGAGGGGCAAACTGGAAACACCATATATTTT.

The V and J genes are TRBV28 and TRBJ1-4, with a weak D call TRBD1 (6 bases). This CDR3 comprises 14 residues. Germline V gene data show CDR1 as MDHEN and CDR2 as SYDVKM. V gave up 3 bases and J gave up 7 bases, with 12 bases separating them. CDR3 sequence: CASSFPRGSEKLFF. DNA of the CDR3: TGTGCCAGCAGTTTCCCCAGGGGTAGTGAAAAACTGTTTTTT. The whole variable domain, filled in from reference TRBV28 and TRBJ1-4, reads DVKVTQSSRYLVKRTGEKVFLECVQDMDHENMFWYRQDPGLGLRLIYFSYDVKMKEKGDIPEGYSVSREKKERFSLILESASTNQTSMYLCASSFPRGSEKLFFGSGTQLSVL.

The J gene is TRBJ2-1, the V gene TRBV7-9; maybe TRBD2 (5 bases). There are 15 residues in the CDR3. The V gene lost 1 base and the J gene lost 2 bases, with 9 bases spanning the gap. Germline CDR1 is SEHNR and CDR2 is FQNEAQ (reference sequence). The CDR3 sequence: CASSLGGEPYNEQFF. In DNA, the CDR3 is TGTGCCAGCAGCTTAGGGGGAGAGCCCTACAATGAGCAGTTCTTC.

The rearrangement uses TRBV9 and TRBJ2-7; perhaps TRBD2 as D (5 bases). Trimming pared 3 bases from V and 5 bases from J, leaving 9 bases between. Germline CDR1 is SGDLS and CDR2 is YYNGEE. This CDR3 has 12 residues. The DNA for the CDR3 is TGTGCCAGCAGCGGGGAGAAGGACGAGCAGTACTTC. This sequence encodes CASSGEKDEQYF.

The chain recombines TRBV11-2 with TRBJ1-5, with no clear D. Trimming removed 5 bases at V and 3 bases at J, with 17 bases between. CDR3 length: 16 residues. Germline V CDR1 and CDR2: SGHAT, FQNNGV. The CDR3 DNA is TGTGCCAGCAGCCCTACTCAGGAAGGGAACAATCAGCCCCAGCATTTT. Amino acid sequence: CASSPTQEGNNQPQHF.

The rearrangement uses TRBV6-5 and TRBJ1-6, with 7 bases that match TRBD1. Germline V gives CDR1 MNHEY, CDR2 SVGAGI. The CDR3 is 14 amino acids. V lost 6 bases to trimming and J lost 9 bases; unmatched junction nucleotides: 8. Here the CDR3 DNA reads TGTGCCAGCAGCCTAGGACAGGAACCTTCACCCCTCCACTTT. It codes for CASSLGQEPSPLHF.

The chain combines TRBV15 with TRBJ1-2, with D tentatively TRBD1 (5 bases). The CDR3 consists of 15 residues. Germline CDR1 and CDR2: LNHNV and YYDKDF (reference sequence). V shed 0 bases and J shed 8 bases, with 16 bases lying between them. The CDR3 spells CATSRDPDSQWGYTF. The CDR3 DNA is TGTGCCACCAGCAGAGATCCAGACAGCCAGTGGGGCTACACCTTC.

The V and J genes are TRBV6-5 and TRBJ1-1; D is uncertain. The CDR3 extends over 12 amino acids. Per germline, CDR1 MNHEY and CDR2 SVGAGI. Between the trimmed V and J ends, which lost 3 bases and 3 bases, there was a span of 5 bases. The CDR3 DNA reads TGTGCCAGCAGTTATACGGACACTGAAGCTTTCTTT. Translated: CASSYTDTEAFF.

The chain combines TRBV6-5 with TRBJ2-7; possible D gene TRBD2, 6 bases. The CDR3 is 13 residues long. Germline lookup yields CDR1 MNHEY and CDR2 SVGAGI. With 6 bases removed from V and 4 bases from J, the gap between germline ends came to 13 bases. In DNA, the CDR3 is TGTGCCAGCAGGCGGGACTCAGAATACGAGCAGTACTTC. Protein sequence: CASRRDSEYEQYF.

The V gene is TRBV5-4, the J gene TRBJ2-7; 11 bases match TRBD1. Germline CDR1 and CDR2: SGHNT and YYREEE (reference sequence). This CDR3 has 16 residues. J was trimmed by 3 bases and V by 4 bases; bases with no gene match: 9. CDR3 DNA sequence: TGTGCCAGCAGCACTGCACCGGGACAGGGGGACTACGAGCAGTACTTC. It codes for CASSTAPGQGDYEQYF.

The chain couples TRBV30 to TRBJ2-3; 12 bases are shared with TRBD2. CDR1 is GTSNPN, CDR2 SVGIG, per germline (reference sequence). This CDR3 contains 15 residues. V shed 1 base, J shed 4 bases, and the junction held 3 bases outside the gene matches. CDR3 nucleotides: TGTGCCTGGAGTGCCGGACTAGCGGGACCAGATACGCAGTATTTT. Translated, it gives CAWSAGLAGPDTQYF.